This T cell receptor beta chain comes out of a study of technical replicates of blood from a handful of donors. Sequenced by immunoSEQ multiplex PCR; TCRdb stores in-frame clones only, minus some. The data hold about 59,000 clones, with 80% to 95% observed a single time. Germline V gene lookup returns CDR1 GTSNPN and CDR2 SVGIG (reference sequence). V was trimmed by 4 bases and J by 4 bases, leaving 22 bases between them. This CDR3 is built from 16 residues. The clonotype was recovered from a human donor in good health. Some clones in this sample may be carry-over from other donors' samples. This chain links TRBV30 with TRBJ1-1, with a weak D call TRBD1 (5 bases). Source material: PBMCs. The CDR3 sequence: CAWISGGGRVGTEAFF. CDR3 coding DNA: TGTGCCTGGATTTCCGGGGGGGGGAGGGTTGGCACTGAAGCTTTCTTT.